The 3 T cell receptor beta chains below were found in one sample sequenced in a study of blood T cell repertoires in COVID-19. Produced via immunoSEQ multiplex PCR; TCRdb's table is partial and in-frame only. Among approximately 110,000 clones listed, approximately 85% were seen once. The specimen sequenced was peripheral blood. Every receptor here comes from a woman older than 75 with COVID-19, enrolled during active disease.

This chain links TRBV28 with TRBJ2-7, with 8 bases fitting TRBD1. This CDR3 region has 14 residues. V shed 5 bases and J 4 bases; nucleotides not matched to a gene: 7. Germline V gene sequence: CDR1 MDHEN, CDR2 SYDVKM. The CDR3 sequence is CASSNRGKTYEQYF. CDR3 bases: TGTGCCAGCAGTAACAGGGGGAAAACGTACGAGCAGTACTTC.

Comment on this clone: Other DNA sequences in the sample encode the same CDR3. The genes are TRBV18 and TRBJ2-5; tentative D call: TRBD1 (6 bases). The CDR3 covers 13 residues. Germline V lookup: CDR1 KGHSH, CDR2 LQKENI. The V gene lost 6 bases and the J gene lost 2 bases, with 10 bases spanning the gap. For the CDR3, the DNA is TGTGCCAGCTCCCCAGGACAGCAAGAGACCCAGTACTTC. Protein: CASSPGQQETQYF. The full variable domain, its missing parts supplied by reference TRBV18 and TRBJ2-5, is NAGVMQNPRHLVRRRGQEARLRCSPMKGHSHVYWYRQLPEEGLKFMVYLQKENIIDESGMPKERFSAEFPKEGPSILRIQQVVRGDSAAYFCASSPGQQETQYFGPGTRLLVL.

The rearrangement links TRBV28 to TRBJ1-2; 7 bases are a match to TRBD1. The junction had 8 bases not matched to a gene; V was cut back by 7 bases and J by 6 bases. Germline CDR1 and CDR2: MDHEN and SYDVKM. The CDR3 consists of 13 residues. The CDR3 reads CASKRRQGNGYTF. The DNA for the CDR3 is TGTGCCAGCAAACGAAGACAGGGAAATGGCTACACCTTC.